The following is a T cell receptor (beta chain) sequence with its context. Sequenced by immunoSEQ multiplex PCR; TCRdb stores in-frame clones only, minus some. Seen here are about 21,000 clones, 92% observed once, and the top ten hold roughly 0.99%. This sample is drawn from a study of T cells in narcolepsy. The CDR3 covers 15 residues. Germline CDR1 and CDR2: SGHDT and YYEEEE. Trimming cost V 1 base and J 7 bases, with 15 bases left between them. This receptor was taken from a human donor with narcolepsy. Sequencing was performed on CD45RA- memory CD4+ T cells from PBMCs. The chain employs TRBV5-6 and TRBJ2-1; maybe TRBD2 (5 bases). In DNA form, the CDR3 reads TGTGCCAGCAGCTTGTGGGAGAGGGAGAGAAATGAGCAGTTCTTC. Its translation: CASSLWERERNEQFF.